A selection of T cell receptor beta chains follows, all from one sample in a study of blood T cell repertoires in COVID-19. Sequencing used immunoSEQ multiplex PCR; TCRdb keeps in-frame clones, though not all of them. The sample includes 250,000 to 350,000 clones, roughly 86% of them seen just once. Sequencing input: peripheral blood. These receptors all stem from a woman younger than 45 with COVID-19, enrolled during active disease. The CDR3 runs from the conserved cysteine through the conserved F or W. Each record gives: clone size, J gene, V gene, D gene, CDR3 DNA, CDR3 protein. D genes are given only for firm matches. Some rows mark clone size as missing; the rest say once, few, many or name a class of expanded clone.

>.|TRBJ2-7|TRBV10-3|.
TGTGCCATCAGTGTGTACCGGGACACGTTCTCCTACGAGCAGTACTTC
CAISVYRDTFSYEQYF
>.|TRBJ1-2|TRBV9|.
TGTGCCAGCAGCGTAGGCTGGGGGCTCTATGGCTACACCTTC
CASSVGWGLYGYTF
>.|TRBJ2-3|TRBV11-3|TRBD2
TGTGCCAGCAGCTCGGGACTAGCGGGATACACAGATACGCAGTATTTT
CASSSGLAGYTDTQYF
>.|TRBJ2-7|TRBV5-1|TRBD1
TGCGCCAGCAGCTTACGGGACAGGTATAGAGAGCAGTACTTC
CASSLRDRYREQYF
>once|TRBJ2-2|TRBV28|.
TGTGCCAGCAGTTTATTTCTAGGGAGGACCGGGGAGCTGTTTTTT
CASSLFLGRTGELFF
>.|TRBJ2-1|TRBV9|TRBD2
TGTGCCAGCAGCGTAGGACTAGCGGGGGTGAATGAGCAGTTCTTC
CASSVGLAGVNEQFF
>.|TRBJ2-5|TRBV12-5|.
TGTGCTAGTGGCCCTTCGGGCCAAGAGACCCAGTACTTC
CASGPSGQETQYF
>.|TRBJ2-5|TRBV28|.
TGTGCCAGCACACCCGCCCTAACGGGTGAGACCCAGTACTTC
CASTPALTGETQYF
>.|TRBJ2-5|TRBV19|TRBD1
TGTGCCAGTAGTTTCCGACTGGGGACAGGGTACGAGACCCAGTACTTC
CASSFRLGTGYETQYF
>.|TRBJ2-7|TRBV5-5|TRBD2
TGTGCCAGCAGCTTGGCCGTAGCGGGAGGTGATGAGCAGTACTTC
CASSLAVAGGDEQYF
>.|TRBJ1-2|TRBV6-5|TRBD1
TGTGCCAGCAGTTCCGGGACAGGGACGTATGGCTACACCTTC
CASSSGTGTYGYTF
>.|TRBJ2-7|TRBV24-1|.
TGTGCCACCAGTGAATCCGGTAGGCGGAACGAGCAGTACTTC
CATSESGRRNEQYF
>.|TRBJ1-5|TRBV7-9|.
TGTGCCAGCAGCTTAGTGGGGGGAGTCGGACAGCCCCAGCATTTT
CASSLVGGVGQPQHF
>.|TRBJ1-1|TRBV5-1|.
TGCGCCAGCAGCTTGGGGCAGGGAGGGACCACTGAAGCTTTCTTT
CASSLGQGGTTEAFF
>once|TRBJ2-7|TRBV11-2|.
TGTGCCAGCAGCTCTAGCTCCTACGAGCAGTACTTC
CASSSSSYEQYF
>.|TRBJ2-3|TRBV6-5|.
TGTGCCAGCAGTTACTCAGAGACAGATACGCAGTATTTT
CASSYSETDTQYF
>.|TRBJ1-4|TRBV6-5|.
TGTGCCAGCAGTCGAACAGTAAATGAAAAACTGTTTTTT
CASSRTVNEKLFF
>few|TRBJ1-3|TRBV5-6|.
TGTGCCAGCAGCTTGGTGAGTTATGGAAACACCATATATTTT
CASSLVSYGNTIYF
>.|TRBJ2-1|TRBV10-3|.
TGTGCCATCAGTGAGGAGAGCGATCCCAACTATGAGCAGTTCTTC
CAISEESDPNYEQFF
>.|TRBJ2-2|TRBV11-3|.
TGTGCCAGCAGTAGAGGACTCCGTGAGACCGGGGAGCTGTTTTTT
CASSRGLRETGELFF
>.|TRBJ2-1|TRBV13|.
TGTGCCAGCAGCCTCGGTGGGGCTTACCACTCCTACAATGAGCAGTTCTTC
CASSLGGAYHSYNEQFF
>.|TRBJ1-6|TRBV19|.
TGTGCCAGTAGTGGCAGGGGAAATTCACCCCTCCACTTT
CASSGRGNSPLHF
>few|TRBJ2-7|TRBV5-4|.
TGTGCCAGCAGCGACCTAGGGGGGGGAATCTACGAGCAGTACTTC
CASSDLGGGIYEQYF
>.|TRBJ2-7|TRBV19|.
TGTGCCAGTAGTAACCCCGGTACCTACGAGCAGTACTTC
CASSNPGTYEQYF